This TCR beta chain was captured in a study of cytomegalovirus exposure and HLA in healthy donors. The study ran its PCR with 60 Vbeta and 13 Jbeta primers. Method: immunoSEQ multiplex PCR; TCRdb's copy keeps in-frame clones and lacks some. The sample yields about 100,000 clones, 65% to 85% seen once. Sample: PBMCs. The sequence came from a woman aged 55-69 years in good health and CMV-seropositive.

CDR3 loop: CASSEGGAAVSGNTIYF. CDR3 in DNA: TGTGCCAGCAGTGAGGGGGGGGCGGCTGTCTCTGGAAACACCATATATTTT. This sequence joins TRBV2 and TRBJ1-3, with D possibly TRBD1 on 6 matching bases. V lost 3 bases, J lost 0 bases, and 15 bases lay in between. Germline CDR1 and CDR2: SNHLY and FYNNEI. The CDR3 is 17 amino acids.